This T cell receptor (beta chain) was obtained from a study of shared clonotypes between healthy human individuals. Turning to the study itself: Per donor, three plates held CD4 naive cells, three held CD4 memory, two held CD8 naive and one held CD8 memory.

About this clone itself: Its target is unknown.

Execution of the assay was at deep level. Clones were sequenced by immunoSEQ multiplex PCR, and TCRdb holds only the in-frame ones, with some missing. Of some 2,400,000 clones in the sample, almost 96% were seen once. V lost 0 bases to trimming and J lost 0 bases, with 3 bases between them. The CDR3 is 15 residues long. CDR1 is SEHNR, CDR2 FQNEAQ, per germline (reference sequence). Broader study findings: Of the naive CD4 clonotypes, about 5.4% were shared across a handful of donors.

The TCR sequence derives from a man between 18 and 35 years old in good health. The chain carries TRBV7-9 and TRBJ2-6; D gene unclear. The specimen was naive CD4+ T cells sorted from blood. Stated subset: CD45RA+ positively selected. CDR3 amino acids: CASSLAASGANVLTF. For the CDR3, the DNA is TGTGCCAGCAGCTTAGCGGCCTCTGGGGCCAACGTCCTGACTTTC.